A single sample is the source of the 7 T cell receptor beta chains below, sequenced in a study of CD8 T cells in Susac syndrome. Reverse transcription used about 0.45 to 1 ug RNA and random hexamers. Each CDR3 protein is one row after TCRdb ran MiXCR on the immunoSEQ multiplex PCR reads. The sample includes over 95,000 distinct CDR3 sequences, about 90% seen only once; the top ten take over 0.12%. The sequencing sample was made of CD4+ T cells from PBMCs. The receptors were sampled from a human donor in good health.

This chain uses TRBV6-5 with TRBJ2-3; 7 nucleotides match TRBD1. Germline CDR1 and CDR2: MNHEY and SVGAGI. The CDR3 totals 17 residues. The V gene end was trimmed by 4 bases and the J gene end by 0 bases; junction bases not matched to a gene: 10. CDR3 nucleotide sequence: TGTGCCAGCAGTTTCGACAGACAGGGCCCTAGCACAGATACGCAGTATTTT. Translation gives CASSFDRQGPSTDTQYF.

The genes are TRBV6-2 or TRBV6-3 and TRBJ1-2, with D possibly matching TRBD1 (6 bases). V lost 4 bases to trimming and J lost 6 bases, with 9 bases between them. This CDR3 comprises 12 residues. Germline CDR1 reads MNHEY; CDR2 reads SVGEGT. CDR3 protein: CASSLQGNGYTF. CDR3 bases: TGTGCCAGCAGTTTACAGGGTAATGGCTACACCTTC.

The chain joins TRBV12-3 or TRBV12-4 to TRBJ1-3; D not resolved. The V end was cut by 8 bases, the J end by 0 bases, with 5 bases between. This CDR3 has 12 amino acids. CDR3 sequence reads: CASGDSGNTIYF. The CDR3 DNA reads TGTGCCAGCGGGGACTCTGGAAACACCATATATTTT.

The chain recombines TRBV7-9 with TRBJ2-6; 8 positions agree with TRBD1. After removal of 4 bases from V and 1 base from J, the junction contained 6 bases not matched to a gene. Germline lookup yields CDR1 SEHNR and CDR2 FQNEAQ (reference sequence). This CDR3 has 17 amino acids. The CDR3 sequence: CASSSGQVVSGANVLTF. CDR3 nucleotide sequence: TGTGCCAGCAGCTCGGGACAGGTTGTTTCTGGGGCCAACGTCCTGACTTTC.

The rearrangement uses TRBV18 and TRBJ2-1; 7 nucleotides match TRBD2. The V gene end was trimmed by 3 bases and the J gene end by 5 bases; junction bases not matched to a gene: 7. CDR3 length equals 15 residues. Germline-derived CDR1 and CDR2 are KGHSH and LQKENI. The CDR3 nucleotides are TGTGCCAGCTCACCGCCGGGGGGTCGGGACAATGAGCAGTTCTTC. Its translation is CASSPPGGRDNEQFF.

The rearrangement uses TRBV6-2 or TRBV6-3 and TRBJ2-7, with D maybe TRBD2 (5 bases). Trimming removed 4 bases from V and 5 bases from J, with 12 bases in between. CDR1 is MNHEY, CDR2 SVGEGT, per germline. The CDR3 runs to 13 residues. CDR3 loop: CASSLLESNEQYF. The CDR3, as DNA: TGTGCCAGCAGTTTACTAGAGTCGAACGAGCAGTACTTC.

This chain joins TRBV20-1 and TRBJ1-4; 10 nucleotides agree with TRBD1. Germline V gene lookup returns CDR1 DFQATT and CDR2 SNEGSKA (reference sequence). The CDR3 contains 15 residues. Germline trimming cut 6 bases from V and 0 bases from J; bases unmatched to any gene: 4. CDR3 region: CSARQGAATNEKLFF. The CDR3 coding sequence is TGCAGTGCAAGACAGGGGGCTGCAACTAATGAAAAACTGTTTTTT.